This T cell receptor beta chain was documented in a study of CXCR3-negative and CXCR3-positive naive CD8 T cells. Regarding the study as a whole: More hydrophobic TRB CDR3s occurred in CXCR3-positive than in CXCR3-negative naive cells.

Naivety in CD8+ T cells corresponded to a CD45RO-CCR7+CD27+CD95- phenotype. UMI-labeled 5' RACE yielded the TRB cDNA libraries. TCRdb re-called the 5' RACE reads; every CDR3 protein appears as one record, without DNA. The specimen's table records tens of thousands of distinct CDR3 sequences. With regard to this clonotype: Its antigen is still unknown.

Per the germline V gene, CDR1 is MGHRA and CDR2 is YSYEKL. CDR3 length: 14 residues. The TCR comes from a human donor in good health. Some clones in this sample may be carry-over from other donors' samples. The J gene is TRBJ1-1, the V gene TRBV4-1. Sequencing used naive CXCR3+ CD8+ T cells from blood. The sample's subset: CD45RO-CCR7+CD27+CD95- naive CD8+ T cells expressing CXCR3 (TNR3+). The chain's CDR3 is CASSQVSAYTEAFF.